A selection of T cell receptor beta chains follows, all from one sample in a study of post-analysis software for immune sequencing data. TCRdb re-called the PCR reads with MiXCR, one entry per CDR3 protein. The sample has hundreds of thousands of distinct CDR3 sequences, roughly three fifths seen once. The sequenced sample consisted of blood. Source of these receptors: a girl aged 2 to 9 with multiple sclerosis. Both conserved end residues are trimmed from each CDR3. D genes are given only for firm matches. Only part of the rows carry a size: once, few, many, or a class if the clone is expanded.

few	-	TRBJ2-5	TRBV5-6	11	ASIWTTQETQY
-	-	TRBJ2-4	TRBV3-1	12	ASSQEGGENIQY
-	TRBD1	TRBJ2-5	TRBV11-2	13	AGSAQQGTLETQY
few	-	TRBJ1-2	TRBV20-1	11	SAVEGAAYGYT
-	TRBD2	TRBJ2-3	TRBV10-3	13	AISQTSGNTDTQY
few	TRBD1	TRBJ2-1	TRBV6-5	12	ASSTRTGYNEQF
-	-	TRBJ2-1	TRBV5-1	13	ASSFPRGSYNEQF
-	-	TRBJ2-1	TRBV29-1	12	GVSTGSSYNEQF
many	-	TRBJ1-2	TRBV4-1	10	ASSQVGYGYT
-	-	TRBJ2-7	TRBV27	11	ASWTDSSYEQY
-	TRBD1	TRBJ1-1	TRBV28	14	ASSFGTGRDRVLAF
-	-	TRBJ1-4	TRBV7-9	12	ASSLPQGYEKRF
-	TRBD1	TRBJ2-3	TRBV12-3/TRBV12-4	13	ASRKPGQGTDTQY
few	TRBD1	TRBJ2-7	TRBV29-1	11	SAIAQGTYEQY
-	-	TRBJ2-5	TRBV5-4	13	ASSSRTAPQETQY
-	-	TRBJ2-5	TRBV6-4	15	ASSDSFSLLPYNEQY
once	-	TRBJ2-5	TRBV13	11	ASSPEGDQTQY